This T cell receptor (beta chain) stems from a study of blood T cell repertoires in COVID-19. Trimming left V 4 bases short and J 6 bases short, with 13 bases between. Germline assignment: CDR1 LGHNA and CDR2 YSLEER. The CDR3 extends over 13 amino acids. TCRdb's table, derived via immunoSEQ multiplex PCR, lists solely in-frame clones and lacks some. The sample has under 200,000 clones, roughly 88% seen once; the top ten hold 1% to 1.5%. This sequence joins TRBV4-3 and TRBJ2-7; weak D call: TRBD1 (6 bases). Sequencing was performed on peripheral blood. The sequence was collected from a man aged 55 to 70 who had recovered from COVID-19. CDR3 amino acids: CASSRNRVGEQYF. CDR3 bases: TGCGCCAGCAGCCGTAACAGGGTTGGCGAGCAGTACTTC.